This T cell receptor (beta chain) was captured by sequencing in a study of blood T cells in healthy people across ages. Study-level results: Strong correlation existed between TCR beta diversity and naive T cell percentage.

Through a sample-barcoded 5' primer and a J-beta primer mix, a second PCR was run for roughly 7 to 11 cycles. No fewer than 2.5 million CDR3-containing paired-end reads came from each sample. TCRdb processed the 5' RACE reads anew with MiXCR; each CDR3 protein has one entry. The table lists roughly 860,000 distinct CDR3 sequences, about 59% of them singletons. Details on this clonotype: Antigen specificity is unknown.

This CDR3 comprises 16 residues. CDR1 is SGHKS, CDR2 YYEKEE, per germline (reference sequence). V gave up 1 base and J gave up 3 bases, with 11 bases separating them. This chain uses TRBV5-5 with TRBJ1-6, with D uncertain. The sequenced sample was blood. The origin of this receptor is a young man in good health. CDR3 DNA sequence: TGTGCCAGCAGCTTGAGGCAGGTCTTCTATAATTCACCCCTCCACTTT. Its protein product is CASSLRQVFYNSPLHF.